The 7 T cell receptor beta chains in this list originate from one sample, sequenced in a study of cytomegalovirus exposure and HLA in healthy donors. PCR was performed using 60 Vbeta and 13 Jbeta primers. Assay: immunoSEQ multiplex PCR; the TCRdb copy retains only in-frame clones and omits some. This sample carries some 140,000 clones, roughly 80% of them seen once, and the ten largest clones take under 2.5%. Sequencing was carried out using PBMCs. These receptors were obtained from a man aged 25-40 years in good health and CMV-seronegative.

The V call is TRBV19, the J call TRBJ2-7, with D maybe TRBD2 (6 bases). The CDR3 loop spans 15 amino acids. Germline V gene sequence: CDR1 LNHDA, CDR2 SQIVND (reference sequence). V was trimmed by 1 base and J by 3 bases, leaving 13 bases between them. The CDR3 loop reads CASSIVASVLYEQYF. In nucleotides, the CDR3 is TGTGCCAGTAGTATAGTGGCTAGCGTACTCTACGAGCAGTACTTC.

V and J are TRBV6-5 and TRBJ1-1; D is possibly TRBD1 (6 bases). This CDR3 comprises 16 residues. V lost 1 base, J lost 1 base, and 13 bases lay in between. Germline V gene lookup returns CDR1 MNHEY and CDR2 SVGAGI. CDR3 DNA: TGTGCCAGCAGTTACTATCGTGGCAGGGGGAACACTGAAGCTTTCTTT. Its protein product is CASSYYRGRGNTEAFF.

The chain carries TRBV28 and TRBJ1-5; no firm D call. V lost 3 bases and J 0 bases, leaving 15 bases between the germline ends. Germline values: CDR1 MDHEN, CDR2 SYDVKM. The CDR3 runs 17 residues. The CDR3 sequence: CASSFKRSYYSNQPQHF. CDR3 coding DNA: TGTGCCAGCAGTTTCAAACGGTCCTATTATAGCAATCAGCCCCAGCATTTT. The full variable domain, its missing parts supplied by reference TRBV28 and TRBJ1-5, is DVKVTQSSRYLVKRTGEKVFLECVQDMDHENMFWYRQDPGLGLRLIYFSYDVKMKEKGDIPEGYSVSREKKERFSLILESASTNQTSMYLCASSFKRSYYSNQPQHFGDGTRLSIL.

The table lists this clone with a few counts. This sequence joins TRBV2 and TRBJ1-4; D is unclear. The CDR3 spans 13 residues. V was clipped by 2 bases and J by 4 bases, with 5 bases between them. The germline CDR1 and CDR2 sequences are SNHLY and FYNNEI. CDR3 sequence (DNA): TGTGCCAGCAGTGAACGGGATAATGAAAAACTGTTTTTT. This codes for CASSERDNEKLFF.

V gene TRBV2 combines with J gene TRBJ2-2; TRBD2 is a possible D gene (5 bases). The CDR3 consists of 12 residues. V dropped 6 bases and J dropped 6 bases, with 8 bases sitting between them. Looked up from germline, CDR1 is SNHLY and CDR2 is FYNNEI. The CDR3 coding sequence is TGTGCCAGCAGGGAACTAGCCGGGGAGCTGTTTTTT. Its translation: CASRELAGELFF. Based on the CDR3 plus reference TRBV2 and TRBJ2-2, the full variable domain is EPEVTQTPSHQVTQMGQEVILRCVPISNHLYFYWYRQILGQKVEFLVSFYNNEISEKSEIFDDQFSVERPDGSNFTLKIRSTKLEDSAMYFCASRELAGELFFGEGSRLTVL.

V usage is TRBV4-1 and J usage is TRBJ2-7; TRBD2 is a possible D gene (5 bases). The germline gives CDR1 MGHRA, CDR2 YSYEKL. The CDR3 extends over 17 amino acids. With 4 bases removed from V and 2 bases from J, the gap between germline ends came to 21 bases. CDR3 coding DNA: TGCGCCAGCAGCCTGGGCAATGGCGGGCGTAACACCTACGAGCAGTACTTC. Translation: CASSLGNGGRNTYEQYF.

This clone was seen more than once but under ten times. The rearrangement uses TRBV2 and TRBJ1-1; no firm D call. The germline V gene has CDR1 SNHLY and CDR2 FYNNEI. The V end was cut by 6 bases, the J end by 1 base, with 9 bases between. The length of the CDR3 is 13 residues. The CDR3 DNA follows: TGTGCCAGCAGGGCGGAGGGGAACACTGAAGCTTTCTTT. It yields the protein CASRAEGNTEAFF.